These 5 T cell receptor beta chains were all obtained from the same sample, sequenced in a study of T-cell memory formation after mild COVID-19. In TCRdb, the 5' RACE reads were re-called with MiXCR into one record per CDR3 protein. The sample carries fewer than 150,000 distinct CDR3 sequences, more than 13% recorded once. The sample consisted of PBMCs or a T cell subset sorted from them (not recorded which). The receptors derive from an adult woman who had mild COVID-19 (a few samples of this study predate the infection). Cell type and time point are not known.

There are a few counts of this clonotype. The rearrangement links TRBV18 to TRBJ2-3; no clear D gene. Germline lookup yields CDR1 KGHSH and CDR2 LQKENI. This CDR3 has 16 amino acids. The ends were cut back, 0 bases at V and 0 bases at J, with 10 bases in the middle. The CDR3 reads CASSPPRVSSTDTQYF. In nucleotides, the CDR3 is TGTGCCAGCTCACCACCTAGAGTCTCTAGCACAGATACGCAGTATTTT.

The V call is TRBV28, the J call TRBJ2-5, with 7 nucleotides matching TRBD2. CDR3 length equals 18 residues. Germline trimming cut 1 base from V and 4 bases from J; bases unmatched to any gene: 15. From germline, CDR1 is MDHEN and CDR2 SYDVKM. CDR3 region: CASSLFSGYLLGRETQYF. CDR3 sequence (DNA): TGTGCCAGCAGTTTATTTAGCGGGTACCTCCTAGGTCGAGAGACCCAGTACTTC.

This clonotype was observed a few times. The J gene is TRBJ2-5, the V gene TRBV7-8, with 9 bases aligning to TRBD1. Germline values: CDR1 SGHVS, CDR2 FQNEAQ. This CDR3 is built from 14 residues. J lost 2 bases, V lost 5 bases, and 3 bases had no gene match. The CDR3 is CASSRDREQETQYF. In nucleotides, the CDR3 is TGTGCCAGCAGCAGGGACAGGGAACAAGAGACCCAGTACTTC.

This clonotype was picked up a small number of times. The rearrangement joins TRBV4-3 to TRBJ2-7; 8 nucleotides align to TRBD1. The germline V gene encodes CDR1 LGHNA and CDR2 YSLEER. With 0 bases clipped from V and 2 bases from J, the junction kept 3 bases outside the gene matches. This CDR3 comprises 15 residues. CDR3 in DNA: TGCGCCAGCAGCCAAGATCCAGGGGGCGCCTACGAGCAGTACTTC. Its translation: CASSQDPGGAYEQYF.

The CDR3 spells CASSEPGGGDTQYF. The DNA for the CDR3 is TGTGCCAGCAGTGAACCGGGGGGTGGTGATACGCAGTATTTT. The genes are TRBV6-1 and TRBJ2-3, with TRBD2 matching over 7 bases. Germline V gene data show CDR1 as MNHNS and CDR2 as SASEGT. With V trimmed by 2 bases and J by 6 bases, 5 bases remained unmatched. CDR3 length: 14 amino acids.